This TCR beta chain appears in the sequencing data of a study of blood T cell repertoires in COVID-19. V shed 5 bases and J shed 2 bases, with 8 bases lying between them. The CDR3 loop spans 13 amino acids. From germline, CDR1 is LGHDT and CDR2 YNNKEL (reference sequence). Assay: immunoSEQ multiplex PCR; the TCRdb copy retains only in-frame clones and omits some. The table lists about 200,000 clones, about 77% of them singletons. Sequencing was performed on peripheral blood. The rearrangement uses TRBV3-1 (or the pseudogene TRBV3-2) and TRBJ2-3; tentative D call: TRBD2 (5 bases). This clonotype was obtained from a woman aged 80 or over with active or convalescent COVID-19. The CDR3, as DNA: TGTGCCAGCAGCGGACTCTCCACAGATACGCAGTATTTT. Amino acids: CASSGLSTDTQYF.